The 6 T cell receptor beta chains below all came from one sample that was sequenced in a study of T cells in Graves' hyperthyroidism and ophthalmopathy (dated by TCRdb to 2018 to 2020). The library relied on multiplex PCR. Sequencing instrument: Illumina HiSeq 2000. Amplification of TCR beta CDR3 regions was carried out from RNA transcripts. The TCR CDR3 was subjected to a first round of RT-PCR using the HTBI primer set and the Qiagen OneStep RT-PCR kit. Using fastp trimming at Q25 and MiXCR clonotype assembly, TCRdb reanalyzed the public sequencing data and kept in-frame beta chains. Identical CDR3 protein sequences are pooled into one entry, listed with their most common genes and DNA. The sample records a few hundred thousand distinct CDR3 sequences, 13% of which are singletons. Under 25% of the sample is taken by the ten largest. What was sequenced was blood. The receptors shown here come from a man between 25 and 39 years old with Graves' hyperthyroidism that later progressed to Graves' ophthalmopathy.

This clonotype was detected many times. The rearrangement joins TRBV12-3 or TRBV12-4 to TRBJ1-5; maybe TRBD1 (5 bases). The CDR3 contains 15 residues. Trimming took off 5 bases at V and 11 bases at J, with 22 bases between the two ends. As DNA, the CDR3 is TGTGCCAGCAGTCCCCTAGAAGGGACCTCGGGTACCCAGCATTTT. This encodes CASSPLEGTSGTQHF.

This clonotype was counted ten times or more. V and J are TRBV2 and TRBJ1-1; D call uncertain. The CDR3 is 13 amino acids. The germline V gene encodes CDR1 SNHLY and CDR2 FYNNEI. V lost 4 bases and J 5 bases, leaving 11 bases between the germline ends. CDR3 residues: CASSGRGWTEAFF. CDR3 in DNA: TGTGCCAGCAGTGGGCGAGGGTGGACTGAAGCTTTCTTT.

This clonotype was found many times. This chain connects TRBV28 to TRBJ1-4; D is perhaps TRBD1 (6 bases). This CDR3 is built from 16 residues. The germline gives CDR1 MDHEN, CDR2 SYDVKM. Trimming cost V 6 bases and J 6 bases, with 20 bases left between them. CDR3 coding DNA: TGTGCCAGCAGCCCGGGCCGGGGGGCTCCGGATGAAAAACTGTTTTTT. This translates into CASSPGRGAPDEKLFF.

In this sample, this clonotype turned up many times. The rearrangement links TRBV2 to TRBJ2-1, with no clear D. The CDR3 has 13 amino acids. V lost 10 bases, J lost 4 bases, and 14 bases lay in between. The germline CDR1 and CDR2 sequences are SNHLY and FYNNEI. In DNA, the CDR3 is TGTGCCAATTTTGGCGATGGATACAATGAGCAGTTCTTC. It translates to CANFGDGYNEQFF.

This clonotype was found many times. This chain joins TRBV20-1 and TRBJ2-3; D remains ambiguous. Trimming pared 3 bases from V and 2 bases from J, leaving 3 bases between. The CDR3 is 11 amino acids. Per germline, CDR1 DFQATT and CDR2 SNEGSKA (reference sequence). CDR3 nucleotides: TGCAGTGCTAGCCTCACAGATACGCAGTATTTT. As protein: CSASLTDTQYF.

This clonotype was seen at least ten times. V is TRBV20-1 and J is TRBJ1-1; D not resolved. Germline loops: CDR1 DFQATT, CDR2 SNEGSKA (reference sequence). This CDR3 comprises 13 residues. Trimming shortened V by 0 bases and J by 4 bases, and 9 bases separated the two germline ends. CDR3 coding DNA: TGCAGTGCTAGAGATTCCCGTACCACTGAAGCTTTCTTT. Amino acids: CSARDSRTTEAFF.